This T cell receptor beta chain came from a study of T cells in women clearing cervical HPV infection. Turning to the study itself: Cases were women with histologically confirmed HPV16-related CIN3 or worse, including 2 invasive cancers.

The data were produced by immunoSEQ multiplex PCR, yet TCRdb's version contains in-frame clones alone and is incomplete. Recorded here are approximately 32,000 clones; the top ten clones represent less than 9%. V was clipped by 10 bases and J by 0 bases; unmatched bases: 11. The CDR3 is 15 residues long. From germline, CDR1 is MNHEY and CDR2 SVGEGT. A note on this clone: Its specificity is not known. The read terminates 3 residues ahead of where the CDR3 ends, so the germline J gene completes it.

Study-level results: Controls had more TRBV6-7 (0.16%) than cases (about 0.11%). Richness plus V gene abundances separated cases from controls with AUC about 0.87.

Sequenced input: blood buffy coat. This TCR was sampled from a woman between 18 and 70 years old with a cervical HPV16 infection that either progressed to CIN3+ or cleared (not recorded which). The chain links TRBV6-2 or TRBV6-3 to TRBJ1-2; 7 nucleotides line up with TRBD1. This CDR3 is CATSRTGASNYGYTF. The sequenced part of the CDR3 DNA is TGTGCCACCTCGAGGACAGGCGCTTCTAACTATGGC.